The 4 T cell receptor beta chains presented below share a single source sample, sequenced in a study of high-grade serous ovarian cancer treatment subgroups. The tumor samples were collected prior to definitive surgery or chemotherapy. Clones were read by immunoSEQ multiplex PCR, and TCRdb kept only the in-frame ones, dropping some. The repertoire consists of 3,100 or so clones, with roughly 60% occurring once and the leading ten covering 9.7%. The sequenced sample was tumor tissue. The source is a human donor with high-grade serous ovarian cancer.

The rearrangement links TRBV5-4 to TRBJ2-7; no clear D. The V end lost 2 bases, the J end lost 3 bases, and 6 bases lay between the germline ends. Germline-derived CDR1 and CDR2 are SGHNT and YYREEE (reference sequence). The CDR3 length is 12 residues. The CDR3 here is CASSLGGYEQYF. The CDR3 coding sequence is TGTGCCAGCAGCTTAGGCGGCTACGAGCAGTACTTC.

The chain joins TRBV7-2 to TRBJ2-7, with D perhaps matching TRBD1 (5 bases). Looked up from germline, CDR1 is SGHTA and CDR2 is FQGNSA. The length of the CDR3 is 12 residues. Trimming took off 4 bases at V and 3 bases at J, with 7 bases between the two ends. The CDR3 region has the DNA TGTGCCAGCAGCTCAGGGAACTACGAGCAGTACTTC. Protein product: CASSSGNYEQYF. Filled out from reference TRBV7-2 and TRBJ2-7, the complete variable domain reads GAGVSQSPSNKVTEKGKDVELRCDPISGHTALYWYRQSLGQGLEFLIYFQGNSAPDKSGLPSDRFSAERTGGSVSTLTIQRTQQEDSAVYLCASSSGNYEQYFGPGTRLTVT.

This clone was observed a few times. This sequence joins TRBV19 and TRBJ1-5; 7 nucleotides match TRBD1. This CDR3 comprises 13 residues. The ends lost 4 bases at V and 7 bases at J; junction bases unmatched: 4. Germline CDR1 and CDR2: LNHDA and SQIVND (reference sequence). CDR3: CASSTGGGQPQHF. In DNA, the CDR3 is TGTGCCAGTAGTACCGGAGGGGGCCAGCCCCAGCATTTT.

The rearrangement joins TRBV7-3 to TRBJ2-7, with TRBD1 matching 8 bases. J gave up 5 bases and V 2 bases, and 8 bases lay outside the gene matches. This CDR3 has 15 amino acids. CDR1 and CDR2 (germline): SGHTA, FQGTGA. The CDR3 loop reads CASSLESAGGHEQYF. For the CDR3, the DNA is TGTGCCAGCAGCTTAGAGTCCGCAGGGGGCCACGAGCAGTACTTC. Combining the CDR3 with reference TRBV7-3 and TRBJ2-7 gives the whole variable domain GAGVSQTPSNKVTEKGKYVELRCDPISGHTALYWYRQSLGQGPEFLIYFQGTGAADDSGLPNDRFFAVRPEGSVSTLKIQRTERGDSAVYLCASSLESAGGHEQYFGPGTRLTVT.